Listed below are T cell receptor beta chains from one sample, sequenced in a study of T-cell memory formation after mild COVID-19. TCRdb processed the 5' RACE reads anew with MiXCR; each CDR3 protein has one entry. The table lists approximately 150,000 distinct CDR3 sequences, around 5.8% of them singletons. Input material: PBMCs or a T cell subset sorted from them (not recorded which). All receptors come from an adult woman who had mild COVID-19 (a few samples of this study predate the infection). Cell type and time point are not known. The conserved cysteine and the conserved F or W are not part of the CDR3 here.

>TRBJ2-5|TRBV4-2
ASSPPMQRETQY
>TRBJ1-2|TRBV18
ASSEGAQYGYT
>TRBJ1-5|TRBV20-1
SAPPRDRGSNQPQH
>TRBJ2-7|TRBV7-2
ASSLGAASSYEQY
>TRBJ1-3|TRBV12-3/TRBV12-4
ASNPGSTGNTIY
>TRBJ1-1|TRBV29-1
SVTPAF
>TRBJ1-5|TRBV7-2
ASSPVDGSNQPQH
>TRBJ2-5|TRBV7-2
ASSLERIQETQY
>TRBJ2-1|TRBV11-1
ASSPGLAGVQF
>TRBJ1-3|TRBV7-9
ASSAPTGGSGNTIY
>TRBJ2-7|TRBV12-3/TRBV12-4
ASSFSTGTSGTYEQY
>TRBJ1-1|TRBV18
ASSPSGGPFTEAF
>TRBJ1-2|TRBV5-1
ASSDGFNYGYT
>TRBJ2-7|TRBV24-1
ATSDHGTGKRTEY
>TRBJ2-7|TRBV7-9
ASSLTPGQGAREQY
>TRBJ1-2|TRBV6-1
ASDDPLDSNNYGYT
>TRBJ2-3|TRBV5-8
ASSLAGVGTDTQY
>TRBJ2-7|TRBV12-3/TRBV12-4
ASSFGPPYEQY
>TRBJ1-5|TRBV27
ASRHTGGNQPQH
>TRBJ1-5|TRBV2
ASRVGGGNQPQH
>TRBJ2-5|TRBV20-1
SARGLASGQETQY
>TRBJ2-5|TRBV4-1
ASSQTRRETQY
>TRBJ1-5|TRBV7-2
ASSLATGEGQPQH
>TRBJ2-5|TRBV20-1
SARIRGPETQY
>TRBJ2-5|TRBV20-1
SAQTSGKETQY
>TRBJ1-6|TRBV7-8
ASSLNFGQGNNSPLH
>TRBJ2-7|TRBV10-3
AISERDGLTYEQY
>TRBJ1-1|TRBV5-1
ASSIGTVNTEAF
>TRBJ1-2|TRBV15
ATSRGERVDYGYT
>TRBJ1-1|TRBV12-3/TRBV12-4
ASSLLDTEAF
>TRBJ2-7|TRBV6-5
ASSPARLLGEQY
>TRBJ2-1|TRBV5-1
ASSSSGGAYNEQF
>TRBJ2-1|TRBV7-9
ASSPRTSGDNEQF
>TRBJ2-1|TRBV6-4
ASSDSPFSYNEQF
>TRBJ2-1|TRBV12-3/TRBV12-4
ASSWGDPYNEQF
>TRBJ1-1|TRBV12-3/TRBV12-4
ASSFGGGGTEAF
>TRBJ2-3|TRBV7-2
ASSLSLAATDTQY
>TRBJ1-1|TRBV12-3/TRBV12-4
ASSTRGGEGTEAF
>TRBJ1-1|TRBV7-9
ASSLVGQGARTEAF
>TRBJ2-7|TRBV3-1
ASSIGTGIRHEQY
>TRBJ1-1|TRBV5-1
ASSLTGLEAF
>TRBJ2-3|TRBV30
AWSGLLAGSTDTQY
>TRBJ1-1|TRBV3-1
ASSQERGNTEAF
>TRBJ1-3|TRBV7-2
ASSHGASSGNTIY
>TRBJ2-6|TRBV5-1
ASSTGQGSSGANVLT
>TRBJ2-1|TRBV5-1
ASSMASTGRDEQF
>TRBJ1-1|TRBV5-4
ASSLYSKNTEAF
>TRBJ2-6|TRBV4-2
ASSQVGWAGANVLT
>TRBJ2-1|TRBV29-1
SVAPRKTPLSYNEQF
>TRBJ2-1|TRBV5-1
ASSLYNEQF
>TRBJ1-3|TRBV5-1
ASSSGGGGNTIY